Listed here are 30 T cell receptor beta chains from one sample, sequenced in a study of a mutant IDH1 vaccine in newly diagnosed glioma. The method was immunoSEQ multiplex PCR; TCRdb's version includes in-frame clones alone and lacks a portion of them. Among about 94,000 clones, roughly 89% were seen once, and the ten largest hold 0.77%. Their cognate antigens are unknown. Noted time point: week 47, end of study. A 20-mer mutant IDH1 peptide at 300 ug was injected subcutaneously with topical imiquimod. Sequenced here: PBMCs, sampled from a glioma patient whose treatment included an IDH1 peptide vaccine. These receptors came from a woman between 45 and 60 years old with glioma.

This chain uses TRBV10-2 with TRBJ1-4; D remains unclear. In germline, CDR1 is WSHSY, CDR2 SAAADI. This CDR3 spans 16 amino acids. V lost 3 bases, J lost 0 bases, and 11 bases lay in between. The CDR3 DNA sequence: TGCGCCAGCAGTGACAGGCAGCGAGCAACTAATGAAAAACTGTTTTTT. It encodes CASSDRQRATNEKLFF.

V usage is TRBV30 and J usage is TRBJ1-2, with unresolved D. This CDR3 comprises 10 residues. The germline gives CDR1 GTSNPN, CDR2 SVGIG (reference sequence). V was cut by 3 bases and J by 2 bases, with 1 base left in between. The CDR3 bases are TGTGCCTGGAGGAACTATGGCTACACCTTC. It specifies CAWRNYGYTF.

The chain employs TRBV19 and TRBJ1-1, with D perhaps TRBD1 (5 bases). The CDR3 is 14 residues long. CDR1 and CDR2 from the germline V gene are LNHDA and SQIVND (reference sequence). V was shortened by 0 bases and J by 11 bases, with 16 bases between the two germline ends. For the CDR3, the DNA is TGTGCCAGTAGTATAGATCTCAATGGGGGAATGGCTTTCTTT. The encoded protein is CASSIDLNGGMAFF.

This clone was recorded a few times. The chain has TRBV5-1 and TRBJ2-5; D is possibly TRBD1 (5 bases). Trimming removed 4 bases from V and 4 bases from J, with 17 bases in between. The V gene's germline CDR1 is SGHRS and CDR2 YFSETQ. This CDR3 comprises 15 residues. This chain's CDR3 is CASSQQAVEAETQYF. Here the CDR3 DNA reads TGCGCCAGCAGCCAACAGGCAGTCGAGGCAGAGACCCAGTACTTC. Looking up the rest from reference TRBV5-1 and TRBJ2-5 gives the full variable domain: KAGVTQTPRYLIKTRGQQVTLSCSPISGHRSVSWYQQTPGQGLQFLFEYFSETQRNKGNFPGRFSGRQFSNSRSEMNVSTLELGDSALYLCASSQQAVEAETQYFGPGTRLLVL.

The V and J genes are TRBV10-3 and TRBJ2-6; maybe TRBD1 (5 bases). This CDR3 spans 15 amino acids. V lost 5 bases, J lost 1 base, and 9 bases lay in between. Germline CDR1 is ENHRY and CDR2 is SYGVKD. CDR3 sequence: CAISSQGSGANVLTF. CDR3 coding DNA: TGTGCCATCAGTTCCCAGGGATCTGGGGCCAACGTCCTGACTTTC.

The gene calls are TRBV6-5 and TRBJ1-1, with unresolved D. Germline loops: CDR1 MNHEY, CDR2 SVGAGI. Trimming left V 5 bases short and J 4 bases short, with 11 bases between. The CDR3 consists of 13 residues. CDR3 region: CASSRLAGTEAFF. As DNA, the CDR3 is TGTGCCAGCAGTCGCCTGGCAGGCACTGAAGCTTTCTTT.

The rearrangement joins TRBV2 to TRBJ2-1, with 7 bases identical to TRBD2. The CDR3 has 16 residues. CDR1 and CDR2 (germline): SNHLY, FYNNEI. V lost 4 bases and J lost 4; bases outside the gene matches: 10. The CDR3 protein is CASSATGTTGYNEQFF. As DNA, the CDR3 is TGTGCCAGCAGTGCAACCGGGACTACCGGATACAATGAGCAGTTCTTC.

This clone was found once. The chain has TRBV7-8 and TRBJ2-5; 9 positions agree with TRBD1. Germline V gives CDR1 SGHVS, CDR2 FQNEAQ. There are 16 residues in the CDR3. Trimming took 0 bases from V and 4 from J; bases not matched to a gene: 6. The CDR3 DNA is TGTGCCAGCAGCTTAGCTACCGGGACAGGGCCAGAGACCCAGTACTTC. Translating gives CASSLATGTGPETQYF. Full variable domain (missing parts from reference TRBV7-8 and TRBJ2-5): GAGVSQSPRYKVAKRGQDVALRCDPISGHVSLFWYQQALGQGPEFLTYFQNEAQLDKSGLPSDRFFAERPEGSVSTLKIQRTQQEDSAVYLCASSLATGTGPETQYFGPGTRLLVL.

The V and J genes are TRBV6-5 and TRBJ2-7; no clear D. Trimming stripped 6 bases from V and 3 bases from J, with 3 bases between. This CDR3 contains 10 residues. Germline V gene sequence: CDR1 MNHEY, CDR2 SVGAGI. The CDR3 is CASSDYEQYF. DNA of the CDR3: TGTGCCAGCAGCGACTACGAGCAGTACTTC.

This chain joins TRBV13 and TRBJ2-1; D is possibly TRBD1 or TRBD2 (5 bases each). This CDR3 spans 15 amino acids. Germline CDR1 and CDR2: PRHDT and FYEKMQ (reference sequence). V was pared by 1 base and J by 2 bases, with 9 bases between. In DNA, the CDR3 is TGTGCCAGCAGCTTAGCAGGGACCACCTACAATGAGCAGTTCTTC. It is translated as CASSLAGTTYNEQFF.

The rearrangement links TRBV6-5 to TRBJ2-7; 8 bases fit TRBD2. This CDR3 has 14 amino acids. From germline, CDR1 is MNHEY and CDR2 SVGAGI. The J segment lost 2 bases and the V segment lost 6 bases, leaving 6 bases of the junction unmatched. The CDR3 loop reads CASRRTSLAYEQYF. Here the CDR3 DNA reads TGTGCCAGCAGGAGGACTAGCCTCGCCTACGAGCAGTACTTC.

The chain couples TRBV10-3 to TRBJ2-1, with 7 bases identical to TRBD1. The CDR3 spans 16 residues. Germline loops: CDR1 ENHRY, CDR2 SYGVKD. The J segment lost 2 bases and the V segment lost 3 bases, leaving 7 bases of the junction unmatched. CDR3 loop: CAISEKTGSTYNEQFF. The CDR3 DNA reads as TGTGCCATCAGTGAAAAGACAGGGTCCACCTACAATGAGCAGTTCTTC.

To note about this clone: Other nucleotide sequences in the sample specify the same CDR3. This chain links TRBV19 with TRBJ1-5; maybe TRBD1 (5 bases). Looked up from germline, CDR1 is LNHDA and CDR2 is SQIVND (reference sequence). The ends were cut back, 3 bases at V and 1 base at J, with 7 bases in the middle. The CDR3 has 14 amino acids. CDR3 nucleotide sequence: TGTGCCAGTAGTATCCGGGACAGCAATCAGCCCCAGCATTTT. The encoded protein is CASSIRDSNQPQHF.

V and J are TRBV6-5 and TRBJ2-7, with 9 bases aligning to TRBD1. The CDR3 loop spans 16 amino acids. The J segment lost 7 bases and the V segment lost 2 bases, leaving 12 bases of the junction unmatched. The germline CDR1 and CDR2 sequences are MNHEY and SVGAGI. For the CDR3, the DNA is TGTGCCAGCAGTTACCCCCGAGGACAGGGGCTGGATGAGCAGTACTTC. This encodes CASSYPRGQGLDEQYF.

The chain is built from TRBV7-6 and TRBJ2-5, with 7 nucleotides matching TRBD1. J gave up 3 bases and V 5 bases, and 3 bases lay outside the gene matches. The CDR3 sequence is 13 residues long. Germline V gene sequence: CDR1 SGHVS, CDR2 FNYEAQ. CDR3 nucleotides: TGTGCCAGCAGCCTTACAGGGGAAGAGACCCAGTACTTC. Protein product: CASSLTGEETQYF.

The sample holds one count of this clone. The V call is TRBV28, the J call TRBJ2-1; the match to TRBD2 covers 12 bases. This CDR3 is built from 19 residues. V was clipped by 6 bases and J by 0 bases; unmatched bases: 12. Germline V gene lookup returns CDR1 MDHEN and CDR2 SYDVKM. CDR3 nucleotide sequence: TGTGCCAGCAGACCTCTAGCGGGAGGGTCCCGGAGCTCCTACAATGAGCAGTTCTTC. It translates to CASRPLAGGSRSSYNEQFF.

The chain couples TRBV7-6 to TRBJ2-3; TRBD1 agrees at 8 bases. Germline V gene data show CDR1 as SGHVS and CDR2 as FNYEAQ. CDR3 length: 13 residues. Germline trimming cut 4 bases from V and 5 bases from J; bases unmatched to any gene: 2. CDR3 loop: CASSSDRGDTQYF. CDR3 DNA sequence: TGTGCCAGCAGCTCCGACAGGGGAGATACGCAGTATTTT.

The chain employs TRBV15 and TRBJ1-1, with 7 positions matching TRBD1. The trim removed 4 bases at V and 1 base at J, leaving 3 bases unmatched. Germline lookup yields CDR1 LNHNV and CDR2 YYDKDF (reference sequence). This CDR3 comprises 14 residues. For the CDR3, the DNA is TGTGCCACCAGCAAAGGGACAGAGAACACTGAAGCTTTCTTT. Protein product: CATSKGTENTEAFF.

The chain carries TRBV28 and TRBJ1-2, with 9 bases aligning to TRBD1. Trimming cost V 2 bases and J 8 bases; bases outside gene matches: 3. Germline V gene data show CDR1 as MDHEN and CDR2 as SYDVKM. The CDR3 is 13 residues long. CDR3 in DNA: TGTGCCAGCAGTTTACGGGACAGGGCGGGCTACACCTTC. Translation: CASSLRDRAGYTF.

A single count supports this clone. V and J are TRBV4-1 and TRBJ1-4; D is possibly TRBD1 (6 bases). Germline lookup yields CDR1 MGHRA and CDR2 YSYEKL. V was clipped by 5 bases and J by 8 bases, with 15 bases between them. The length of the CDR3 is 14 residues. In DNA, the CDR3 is TGCGCCAGCAGCATACAGGGCCTGAACGAAAAACTGTTTTTT. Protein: CASSIQGLNEKLFF.

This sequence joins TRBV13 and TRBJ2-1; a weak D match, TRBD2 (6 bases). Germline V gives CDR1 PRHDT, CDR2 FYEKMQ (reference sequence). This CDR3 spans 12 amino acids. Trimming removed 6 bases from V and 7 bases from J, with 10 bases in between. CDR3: CASRAGGNEQFF. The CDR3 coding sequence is TGTGCCAGCAGGGCCGGAGGGAATGAGCAGTTCTTC.

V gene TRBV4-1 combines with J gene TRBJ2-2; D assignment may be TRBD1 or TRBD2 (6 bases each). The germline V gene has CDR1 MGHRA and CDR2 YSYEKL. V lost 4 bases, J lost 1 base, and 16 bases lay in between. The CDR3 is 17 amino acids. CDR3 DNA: TGCGCCAGCAGCCCGGGGGCAGGGTTTCAGAACACCGGGGAGCTGTTTTTT. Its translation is CASSPGAGFQNTGELFF.

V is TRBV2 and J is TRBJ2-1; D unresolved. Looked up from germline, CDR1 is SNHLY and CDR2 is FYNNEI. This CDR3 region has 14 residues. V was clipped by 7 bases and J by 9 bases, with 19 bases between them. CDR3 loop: CASNGGVYHTEQFF. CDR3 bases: TGTGCCAGCAACGGTGGAGTTTACCACACTGAGCAGTTCTTC.

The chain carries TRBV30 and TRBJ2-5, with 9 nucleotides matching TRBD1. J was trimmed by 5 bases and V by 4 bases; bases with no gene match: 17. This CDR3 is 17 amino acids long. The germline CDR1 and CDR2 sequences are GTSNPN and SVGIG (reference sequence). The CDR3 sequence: CAWMGGTGSPRGETQYF. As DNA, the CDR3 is TGTGCCTGGATGGGCGGGACAGGGAGCCCCAGGGGGGAGACCCAGTACTTC.

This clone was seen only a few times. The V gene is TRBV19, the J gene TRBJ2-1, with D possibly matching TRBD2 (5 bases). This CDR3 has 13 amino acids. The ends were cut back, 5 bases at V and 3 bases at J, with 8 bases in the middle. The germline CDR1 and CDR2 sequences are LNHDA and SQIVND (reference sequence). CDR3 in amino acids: CASSEGYYNEQFF. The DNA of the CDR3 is TGTGCCAGTAGTGAGGGTTACTACAATGAGCAGTTCTTC. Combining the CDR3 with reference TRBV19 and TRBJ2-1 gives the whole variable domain DGGITQSPKYLFRKEGQNVTLSCEQNLNHDAMYWYRQDPGQGLRLIYYSQIVNDFQKGDIAEGYSVSREKKESFPLTVTSAQKNPTAFYLCASSEGYYNEQFFGPGTRLTVL.

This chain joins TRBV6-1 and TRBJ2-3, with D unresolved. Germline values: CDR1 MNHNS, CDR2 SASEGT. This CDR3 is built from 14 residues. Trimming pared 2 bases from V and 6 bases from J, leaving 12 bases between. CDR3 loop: CASSEFSVRDTQYF. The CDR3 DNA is TGTGCCAGCAGTGAATTTTCGGTCAGGGATACGCAGTATTTT.

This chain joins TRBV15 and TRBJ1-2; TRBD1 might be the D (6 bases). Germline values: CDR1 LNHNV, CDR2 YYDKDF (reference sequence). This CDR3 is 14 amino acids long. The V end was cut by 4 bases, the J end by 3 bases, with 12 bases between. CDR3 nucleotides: TGTGCCACCAGCACCCTCCAGGGGTACTATGGCTACACCTTC. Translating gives CATSTLQGYYGYTF.

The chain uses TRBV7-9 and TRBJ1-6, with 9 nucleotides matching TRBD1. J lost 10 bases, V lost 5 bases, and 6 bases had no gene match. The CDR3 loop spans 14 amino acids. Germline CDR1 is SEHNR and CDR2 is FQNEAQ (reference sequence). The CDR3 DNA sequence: TGTGCCAGCAGCCGCCGGGACAGGGAATCACCCCTCCACTTT. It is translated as CASSRRDRESPLHF.

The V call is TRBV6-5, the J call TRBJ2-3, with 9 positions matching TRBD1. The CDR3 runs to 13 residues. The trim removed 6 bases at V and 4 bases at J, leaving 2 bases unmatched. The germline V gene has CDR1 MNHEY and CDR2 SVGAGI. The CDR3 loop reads CASRGQGPDTQYF. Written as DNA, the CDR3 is TGTGCCAGCAGGGGACAGGGCCCAGATACGCAGTATTTT.

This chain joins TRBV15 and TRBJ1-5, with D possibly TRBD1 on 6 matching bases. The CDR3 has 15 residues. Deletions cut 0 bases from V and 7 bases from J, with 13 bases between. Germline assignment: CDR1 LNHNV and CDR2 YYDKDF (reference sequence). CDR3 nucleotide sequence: TGTGCCACCAGCAGAGATCTCGCGGGGGGCCAGCCCCAGCATTTT. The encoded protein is CATSRDLAGGQPQHF.